This T cell receptor beta chain derives from a study of tissue T cells after allogeneic stem cell transplantation. Remarks on this clone: Its antigen is unidentified. Mouse germline and gene names are used. The read halts 1 residue ahead of the CDR3 end, with the missing end drawn from the germline J gene. Other DNA sequences from this sample encode an identical CDR3 as well.

The method was immunoSEQ multiplex PCR; TCRdb's version includes in-frame clones alone and lacks a portion of them. The sample has about 21,000 clones, about 70% seen once. Study outcomes and limitations: Only a limited share of tissue TCRs appeared in blood or spleen.

V was shortened by 4 bases and J by 2 bases, with 8 bases between the two germline ends. CDR3 length equals 13 residues. CDR1 is FNHDT, CDR2 SITEND, per germline (reference sequence). The sample taken for sequencing was blood. The source is a female BALB/c mouse in good health. Mice of this strain are of MHC haplotype H2-d. The chain links TRBV19 to TRBJ2-4; D ambiguous. Incomplete CDR3 DNA: TGTGCCAGCAGTCCTACGTATCAAAACACCTTGTAC. Translated, it gives CASSPTYQNTLY. The CDR3 as a whole reads CASSPTYQNTLYF.